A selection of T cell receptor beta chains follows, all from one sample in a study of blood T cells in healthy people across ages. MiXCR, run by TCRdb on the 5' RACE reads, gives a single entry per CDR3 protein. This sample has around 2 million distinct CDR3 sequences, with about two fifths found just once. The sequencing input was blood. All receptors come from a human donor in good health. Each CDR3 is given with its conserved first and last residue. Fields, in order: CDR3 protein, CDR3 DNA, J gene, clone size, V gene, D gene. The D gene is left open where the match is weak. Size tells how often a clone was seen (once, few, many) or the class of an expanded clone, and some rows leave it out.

CSSRTETDTQYF | TGCAGCTCTCGGACAGAGACAGATACGCAGTATTTT | TRBJ2-3 | NA | TRBV29-1 | NA
CAIGEGLYRGHNEQFF | TGTGCCATCGGTGAGGGGCTTTACCGAGGGCACAATGAGCAGTTCTTC | TRBJ2-1 | NA | TRBV10-3 | NA
CSVEDDRRDTQYF | TGCAGCGTTGAAGACGACAGGCGAGATACGCAGTATTTT | TRBJ2-3 | few | TRBV29-1 | NA
CASSPDRFEWGTDTQYF | TGTGCCAGCAGTCCAGATCGCTTCGAGTGGGGCACAGATACGCAGTATTTT | TRBJ2-3 | NA | TRBV6-1 | NA
CASSSRGQGALDYGYTF | TGTGCCAGCAGTTCTCGGGGACAGGGGGCGCTGGACTATGGCTACACCTTC | TRBJ1-2 | NA | TRBV28 | TRBD1
CATSDGASYEQYF | TGTGCCACCAGTGATGGGGCCTCCTACGAGCAGTACTTC | TRBJ2-7 | few | TRBV24-1 | NA
CSAPPVVGQGYNEQFF | TGCAGTGCCCCCCCCGTTGTGGGACAGGGCTACAATGAGCAGTTCTTC | TRBJ2-1 | few | TRBV20-1 | TRBD1
CASSSRGRADNTEAFF | TGTGCCAGCAGTTCCAGGGGGCGCGCCGATAACACTGAAGCTTTCTTT | TRBJ1-1 | NA | TRBV12-3/TRBV12-4 | TRBD1
CAISDRLEYNEQFF | TGTGCCATCAGTGACCGACTAGAATACAATGAGCAGTTCTTC | TRBJ2-1 | NA | TRBV10-3 | NA
CASSLAMRPGELFF | TGCGCCAGCAGCTTGGCCATGAGGCCCGGGGAGCTGTTTTTT | TRBJ2-2 | NA | TRBV5-1 | NA
CAISESRPAVYTEAFF | TGTGCCATCAGTGAGTCCCGCCCGGCCGTCTACACTGAAGCTTTCTTT | TRBJ1-1 | NA | TRBV10-3 | NA
CASSLARRGGSTDTQYF | TGTGCCAGCAGCTTAGCGCGGCGGGGGGGAAGCACAGATACGCAGTATTTT | TRBJ2-3 | few | TRBV7-2 | TRBD2
CASSPRLAGEITDTQYF | TGTGCCAGCAGCCCCAGACTAGCGGGGGAGATCACAGATACGCAGTATTTT | TRBJ2-3 | few | TRBV13 | TRBD2
CSVQGLPSYEQYF | TGCAGCGTCCAGGGACTGCCCTCCTACGAGCAGTACTTC | TRBJ2-7 | NA | TRBV29-1 | NA
CASRKAGASGTQYF | TGTGCCAGCAGAAAAGCGGGGGCCTCGGGGACCCAGTACTTC | TRBJ2-5 | few | TRBV28 | TRBD2
CASSPRTNTDTQYF | TGTGCCAGCAGCCCCCGGACTAACACAGATACGCAGTATTTT | TRBJ2-3 | few | TRBV3-1 | NA
CASSRGLERNIQYF | TGTGCCAGCAGCCGGGGACTAGAAAGAAACATTCAGTACTTC | TRBJ2-4 | NA | TRBV3-1 | TRBD2
CAILFQGRRGNTEAFF | TGTGCCATTTTATTCCAAGGAAGACGGGGGAACACTGAAGCTTTCTTT | TRBJ1-1 | few | TRBV12-3/TRBV12-4 | NA